This is a list of T cell receptor beta chains from one sample in a study of OX40 agonist ivuxolimab in advanced cancers. Only in-frame clones appear in the TCRdb table, and some are missing; sequencing was by immunoSEQ multiplex PCR. The sample contains some 74,000 clones, 75% to 95% of which appear only once. This sample comprised CD4+ or CD8+ T cells sorted from blood, obtained in a trial of the OX40 agonist ivuxolimab. The receptor source for this set is an adult with an advanced solid tumor such as melanoma, head and neck, liver or kidney cancer. Both conserved end residues are part of each CDR3. D genes are given only for firm matches. Where a row states a size, it is once, few, many or the class of an expanded clone; other rows omit it.

V gene: TRBV7-3
D gene: .
J gene: TRBJ2-1
clone size: .
CDR3 protein: CASSLNPYNEQFF
CDR3 DNA: TGTGCCAGCAGCTTAAATCCCTACAATGAGCAGTTCTTC

V gene: TRBV7-9
D gene: .
J gene: TRBJ2-6
clone size: .
CDR3 protein: CASSLSGSGANVLTF
CDR3 DNA: TGTGCCAGCAGCTTATCGGGATCCGGGGCCAACGTCCTGACTTTC

V gene: TRBV7-3
D gene: TRBD2
J gene: TRBJ2-3
clone size: .
CDR3 protein: CASSLTEPGGVLDTQYF
CDR3 DNA: TGTGCCAGCAGCTTAACGGAACCCGGGGGGGTTTTAGATACGCAGTATTTT

V gene: TRBV5-1
D gene: .
J gene: TRBJ1-6
clone size: .
CDR3 protein: CASSSGLSNSPLHF
CDR3 DNA: TGCGCCAGCAGCTCGGGACTCTCGAATTCACCCCTCCACTTT

V gene: TRBV7-9
D gene: TRBD1
J gene: TRBJ1-5
clone size: .
CDR3 protein: CASSRGQGEGNQPQHF
CDR3 DNA: TGTGCCAGCAGCAGAGGACAGGGAGAAGGCAATCAGCCCCAGCATTTT

V gene: TRBV5-1
D gene: .
J gene: TRBJ1-1
clone size: .
CDR3 protein: CASSLEGQDTEAFF
CDR3 DNA: TGCGCCAGCAGCTTGGAAGGGCAGGACACTGAAGCTTTCTTT

V gene: TRBV5-6
D gene: .
J gene: TRBJ1-2
clone size: .
CDR3 protein: CASSLVLENYGYTF
CDR3 DNA: TGTGCCAGCAGCTTAGTACTGGAAAACTATGGCTACACCTTC

V gene: TRBV14
D gene: .
J gene: TRBJ2-5
clone size: .
CDR3 protein: CASSQDNRRQETQYF
CDR3 DNA: TGTGCCAGCAGCCAAGATAACAGGAGGCAAGAGACCCAGTACTTC

V gene: TRBV5-1
D gene: .
J gene: TRBJ1-1
clone size: .
CDR3 protein: CASSAGGSRNTEAFF
CDR3 DNA: TGCGCCAGCAGCGCGGGGGGCAGTCGGAACACTGAAGCTTTCTTT

V gene: TRBV5-6
D gene: .
J gene: TRBJ1-2
clone size: .
CDR3 protein: CASSYQGTRSYTF
CDR3 DNA: TGTGCCAGCAGCTATCAGGGGACTAGGTCATACACCTTC

V gene: TRBV5-8
D gene: .
J gene: TRBJ1-6
clone size: .
CDR3 protein: CASSLVGLGSRSLHF
CDR3 DNA: TGTGCCAGCAGCTTGGTGGGACTGGGAAGTAGGTCACTCCACTTT

V gene: TRBV30
D gene: TRBD2
J gene: TRBJ2-7
clone size: .
CDR3 protein: CAWGPGGSGSYEQYF
CDR3 DNA: TGTGCCTGGGGTCCCGGGGGTAGCGGGAGCTACGAGCAGTACTTC

V gene: TRBV4-2
D gene: .
J gene: TRBJ1-4
clone size: .
CDR3 protein: CASSQVGSEGNEKLFF
CDR3 DNA: TGTGCCAGCAGCCAAGTGGGCTCAGAGGGGAATGAAAAACTGTTTTTT

V gene: TRBV20-1
D gene: .
J gene: TRBJ2-5
clone size: once
CDR3 protein: CSASKETQYF
CDR3 DNA: TGCAGTGCTAGCAAAGAGACCCAGTACTTC

V gene: TRBV6-6
D gene: TRBD1
J gene: TRBJ2-7
clone size: .
CDR3 protein: CASRRQGPSSYEQYF
CDR3 DNA: TGTGCCAGCCGCCGACAGGGGCCAAGCTCCTACGAGCAGTACTTC

V gene: TRBV5-1
D gene: TRBD1
J gene: TRBJ1-1
clone size: once
CDR3 protein: CASSSLGQLNTEAFF
CDR3 DNA: TGCGCCAGCAGCTCACTGGGACAGTTGAACACTGAAGCTTTCTTT

V gene: TRBV7-2
D gene: .
J gene: TRBJ1-2
clone size: few
CDR3 protein: CASTAGFPGALRGYTF
CDR3 DNA: TGTGCCAGCACAGCTGGCTTCCCAGGGGCTCTACGTGGCTACACCTTC

V gene: TRBV2
D gene: TRBD1
J gene: TRBJ2-1
clone size: .
CDR3 protein: CASSEWQGAGEQFF
CDR3 DNA: TGTGCCAGCAGTGAATGGCAGGGGGCTGGTGAGCAGTTCTTC

V gene: TRBV19
D gene: .
J gene: TRBJ2-7
clone size: .
CDR3 protein: CASASSPAAVEQYF
CDR3 DNA: TGTGCCAGCGCCTCCTCCCCCGCGGCCGTCGAGCAGTACTTC

V gene: TRBV5-4
D gene: .
J gene: TRBJ2-7
clone size: few
CDR3 protein: CASSLDVEKARQYF
CDR3 DNA: TGTGCCAGCAGCTTAGATGTTGAGAAGGCGAGGCAGTACTTC

V gene: TRBV2
D gene: .
J gene: TRBJ1-3
clone size: .
CDR3 protein: CASREDGNSGNTIYF
CDR3 DNA: TGTGCCAGCAGGGAGGACGGTAACTCTGGAAACACCATATATTTT

V gene: TRBV5-4
D gene: .
J gene: TRBJ1-4
clone size: .
CDR3 protein: CASSLDRVNNEKLFF
CDR3 DNA: TGTGCCAGCAGCTTGGACAGAGTTAATAATGAAAAACTGTTTTTT

V gene: TRBV6-5
D gene: .
J gene: TRBJ2-7
clone size: .
CDR3 protein: CASISNDRTYEQYF
CDR3 DNA: TGTGCCAGCATCTCTAACGACAGAACCTACGAGCAGTACTTC

V gene: TRBV7-2
D gene: .
J gene: TRBJ2-4
clone size: .
CDR3 protein: CASSLSWDLAKNIQYF
CDR3 DNA: TGTGCCAGCAGCTTAAGTTGGGATTTGGCCAAAAACATTCAGTACTTC

V gene: TRBV6-1
D gene: .
J gene: TRBJ2-7
clone size: once
CDR3 protein: CASSERGLLYEQYF
CDR3 DNA: TGTGCCAGCAGTGAACGGGGACTCCTCTACGAGCAGTACTTC

V gene: TRBV5-1
D gene: .
J gene: TRBJ2-1
clone size: .
CDR3 protein: CASEDPYSLYNEQFF
CDR3 DNA: TGCGCCAGTGAGGATCCCTACTCCCTTTACAATGAGCAGTTCTTC